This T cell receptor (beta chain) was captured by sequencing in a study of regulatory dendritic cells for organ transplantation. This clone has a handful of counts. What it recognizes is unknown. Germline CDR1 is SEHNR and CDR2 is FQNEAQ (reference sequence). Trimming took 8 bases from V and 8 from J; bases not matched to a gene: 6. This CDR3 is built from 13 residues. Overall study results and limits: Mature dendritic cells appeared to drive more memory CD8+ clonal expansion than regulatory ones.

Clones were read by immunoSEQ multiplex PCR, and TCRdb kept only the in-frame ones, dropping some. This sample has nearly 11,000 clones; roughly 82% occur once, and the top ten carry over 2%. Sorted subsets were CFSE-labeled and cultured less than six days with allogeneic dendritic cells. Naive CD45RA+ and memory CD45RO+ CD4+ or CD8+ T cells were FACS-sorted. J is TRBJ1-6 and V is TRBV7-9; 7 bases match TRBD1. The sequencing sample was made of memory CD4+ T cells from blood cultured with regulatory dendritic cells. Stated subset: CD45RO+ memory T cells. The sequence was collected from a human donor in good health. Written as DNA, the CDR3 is TGTGCCAGCTCAGACAGGGCTTATTCACCCCTCCACTTT. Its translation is CASSDRAYSPLHF.